Included here is one T cell receptor (beta chain) sequence, with context. Sequencing used immunoSEQ multiplex PCR; TCRdb keeps in-frame clones, though not all of them. The table has approximately 94,000 clones, around 86% seen once. The sample belongs to a study of PD-L1 blockade in urothelial cancer. Whole-study context: From 2014, patients received atezolizumab, given as 1,200 mg intravenously every 3 weeks. At 3 weeks after treatment start (second dose) and again at 6 weeks, blood was analyzed. Counts from blood samples showed a median of 141,255 T cells.

V dropped 2 bases and J dropped 7; count of bases not matched to a gene: 4. Looked up from germline, CDR1 is ENHRY and CDR2 is SYGVKD. CDR3 length equals 15 residues. Time point denoted: pretreatment peripheral blood. Patients suffered from locally advanced or metastatic urothelial carcinoma. The chain uses TRBV10-3 and TRBJ2-1; 11 bases line up with TRBD1. The sequencing here drew on PBMCs, taken around atezolizumab (anti-PD-L1) treatment. This TCR was recovered from a man aged 55 to 70 with urothelial cancer. Here the CDR3 DNA reads TGTGCCATCAGTGAGGGACAGGGGGCTGTGAATGAGCAGTTCTTC. Translation gives CAISEGQGAVNEQFF.